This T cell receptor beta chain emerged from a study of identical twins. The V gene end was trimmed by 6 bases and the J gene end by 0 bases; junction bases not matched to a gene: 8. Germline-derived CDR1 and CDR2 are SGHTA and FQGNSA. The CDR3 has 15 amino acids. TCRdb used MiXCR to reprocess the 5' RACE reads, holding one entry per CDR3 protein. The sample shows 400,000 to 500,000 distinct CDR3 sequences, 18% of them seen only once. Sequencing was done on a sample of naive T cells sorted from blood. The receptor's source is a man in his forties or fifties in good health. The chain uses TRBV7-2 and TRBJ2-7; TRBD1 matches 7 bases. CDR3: CASSFDRASSYEQYF. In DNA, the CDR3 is TGTGCCAGCAGTTTCGACAGGGCGAGCTCCTACGAGCAGTACTTC.